The clone carrying this T cell receptor (beta chain) was observed at least ten times. Its matching antigen is unknown. These data come from a study of CD8 T cells in ankylosing spondylitis. Study observations and caveats: Clones linked to disease were reported to show significant enrichment in matched ankylosing spondylitis synovial fluid. Disease-linked clones bore a CD8+ phenotype and were relatively rare in peripheral blood. Ankylosing spondylitis blood seemed to carry a telltale TCR beta motif made of several highly homologous variants.

V was shortened by 1 base and J by 4 bases, with 7 bases between the two germline ends. The CDR3 runs 13 residues. Making use of molecular barcodes, quantitative 5'-RACE generated TCR beta libraries. One entry per CDR3 protein, called by TCRdb with MiXCR from the 5' RACE reads. Of 160,000 or so distinct CDR3 sequences listed, just over 9.5% are singletons. The sequenced sample was blood, either unsorted or a sorted T cell fraction (not recorded which). The source of this sequence is a female donor with ankylosing spondylitis or in good health (not recorded which). This chain connects TRBV12-3 or TRBV12-4 to TRBJ1-2; no firm D call. Here the CDR3 DNA reads TGTGCCAGCAGTTTAGGGCCTCTCTATGGCTACACCTTC. Translated: CASSLGPLYGYTF.